What follows describes a single T cell receptor beta chain. The source of the sample is a study of blood T cell repertoires in COVID-19. Study processing details: Amplification of reference gene primers was used by the study to estimate nucleated cell counts. Sequencing used immunoSEQ multiplex PCR; TCRdb keeps in-frame clones, though not all of them. The V and J calls and clone size are taken from that table; D and trimming were inferred from the DNA. The sample lists approximately 210,000 clones, around 82% occurring once. Recruits, aged roughly 18 to 95 years, lived in roughly 22 US areas. The study assigned cohorts using participant-reported clinical history. The CDR3 has 11 residues. Germline V gives CDR1 LNHDA, CDR2 SQIVND (reference sequence). Trimming removed 4 bases from V and 14 bases from J, with 9 bases in between.

J is TRBJ1-6 and V is TRBV19; D unclear. This TCR was sampled from a young man with acute COVID-19. The sequenced sample was PBMCs or T cells enriched from blood (not recorded which). In DNA, the CDR3 is TGTGCCAGTAGTACAGACCTAACCCTCCACTTT. Its protein product is CASSTDLTLHF. The full variable domain, with the rest looked up from reference TRBV19 and TRBJ1-6, is DGGITQSPKYLFRKEGQNVTLSCEQNLNHDAMYWYRQDPGQGLRLIYYSQIVNDFQKGDIAEGYSVSREKKESFPLTVTSAQKNPTAFYLCASSTDLTLHFGNGTRLTVT.